The 6 T cell receptor beta chains in this list originate from one sample, sequenced in a study of T cell clonality in common variable immunodeficiency. Method: immunoSEQ multiplex PCR; TCRdb's copy keeps in-frame clones and lacks some. Observed are about 43,000 clones, no singletons, with the top ten taking about 2.2%. Sequencing input: peripheral blood mononuclear cells. These receptors all come from a person aged 18 to 75 in good health.

For this clone: Read coverage stops 3 residues before the CDR3 terminus; the germline J gene supplies the remainder. This chain connects TRBV11-2 to TRBJ2-3; 9 bases align to TRBD1. Germline trimming cut 4 bases from V and 5 bases from J; bases unmatched to any gene: 4. The CDR3 extends over 14 amino acids. Germline loops: CDR1 SGHAT, CDR2 FQNNGV. The CDR3 protein is CASSSGQGRDTQYF. The CDR3 DNA, read in part, is TGTGCCAGCAGCTCGGGACAGGGAAGAGATACG.

There are many counts of this clone. Sequencing ends 3 residues short of the CDR3 end; the germline J gene provides the rest. The chain is built from TRBV5-6 and TRBJ2-3; TRBD1 matches at 9 bases. CDR3 length: 15 residues. Germline-derived CDR1 and CDR2 are SGHDT and YYEEEE. With V trimmed by 4 bases and J by 1 base, 4 bases remained unmatched. The sequenced part of the CDR3 DNA is TGTGCCAGCAGCATTCGGACAGGGGGCACAGATACG. Its translation is CASSIRTGGTDT. The full CDR3 protein reads CASSIRTGGTDTQYF.

This clone came up a few times. The read comes to an end 3 residues before the CDR3 does, leaving the germline J gene to fill in the end. The chain links TRBV5-1 to TRBJ2-7; 8 bases align to TRBD2. Germline V gene lookup returns CDR1 SGHRS and CDR2 YFSETQ. V was clipped by 4 bases and J by 6 bases; unmatched bases: 9. The CDR3 contains 14 residues. The sequenced part of the CDR3 DNA is TGCGCCAGCAGCGTACCGGGACTAGTCCTCGAG. Its protein is CASSVPGLVLE. The whole CDR3 is CASSVPGLVLEQYF. Based on the CDR3 plus reference TRBV5-1 and TRBJ2-7, the full variable domain is KAGVTQTPRYLIKTRGQQVTLSCSPISGHRSVSWYQQTPGQGLQFLFEYFSETQRNKGNFPGRFSGRQFSNSRSEMNVSTLELGDSALYLCASSVPGLVLEQYFGPGTRLTVT.

This clone occurred many times. The read terminates 3 residues before the CDR3 end, so the remaining end is supplied by the germline J gene. The gene calls are TRBV20-1 and TRBJ2-3, with TRBD1 matching 8 bases. V shed 6 bases, J shed 0 bases, and the junction held 5 bases outside the gene matches. The CDR3 extends over 14 amino acids. Per germline, CDR1 DFQATT and CDR2 SNEGSKA (reference sequence). Here the CDR3 reads CSAPDRVSTDTQYF. Partial CDR3 DNA: TGCAGTGCGCCGGACAGGGTTAGCACAGATACG.

Of note for this clone: Read coverage stops 3 residues before the CDR3 terminus; the germline J gene supplies the remainder. This chain uses TRBV19 with TRBJ2-2; 8 bases fit TRBD2. V was clipped by 3 bases and J by 7 bases; unmatched bases: 13. Germline loops: CDR1 LNHDA, CDR2 SQIVND (reference sequence). The CDR3 has 17 residues. CDR3: CASSILHGAGVIGELFF. The sequenced CDR3 bases are TGTGCCAGTAGTATTCTGCATGGAGCGGGGGTGATCGGGGAG. The full variable domain, rest sourced from reference TRBV19 and TRBJ2-2, is DGGITQSPKYLFRKEGQNVTLSCEQNLNHDAMYWYRQDPGQGLRLIYYSQIVNDFQKGDIAEGYSVSREKKESFPLTVTSAQKNPTAFYLCASSILHGAGVIGELFFGEGSRLTVL.

This clone has ten or more counts. The observed sequence ends 3 residues before the CDR3 terminus, with the missing tail filled in from the germline J gene. This chain connects TRBV18 to TRBJ2-5, with 7 bases fitting TRBD1. V gave up 3 bases and J gave up 4 bases; unmatched junction bases: 2. Germline CDR1 is KGHSH and CDR2 is LQKENI. CDR3 length: 13 amino acids. The sequenced CDR3 bases are TGTGCCAGCTCACCGGGACAGAGAGAGACC. It codes for CASSPGQRET. The whole CDR3 protein reads CASSPGQRETQYF.